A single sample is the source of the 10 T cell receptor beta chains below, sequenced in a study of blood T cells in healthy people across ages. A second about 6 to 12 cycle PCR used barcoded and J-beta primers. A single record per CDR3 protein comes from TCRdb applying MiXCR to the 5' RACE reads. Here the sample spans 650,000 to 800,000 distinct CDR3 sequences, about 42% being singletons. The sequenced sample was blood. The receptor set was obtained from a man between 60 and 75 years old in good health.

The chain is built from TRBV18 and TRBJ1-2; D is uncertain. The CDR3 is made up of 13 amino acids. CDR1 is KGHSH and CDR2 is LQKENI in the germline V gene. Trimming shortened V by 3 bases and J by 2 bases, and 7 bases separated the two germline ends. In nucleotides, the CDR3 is TGTGCCAGCTCACCGGGTGAGAACTATGGCTACACCTTC. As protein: CASSPGENYGYTF.

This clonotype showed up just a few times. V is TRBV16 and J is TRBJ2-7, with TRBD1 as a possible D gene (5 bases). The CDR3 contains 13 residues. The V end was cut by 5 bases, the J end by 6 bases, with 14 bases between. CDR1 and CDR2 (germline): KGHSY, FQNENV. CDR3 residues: CASSEGRQLEQYF. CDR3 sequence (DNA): TGTGCCAGCAGCGAAGGCAGACAGCTCGAGCAGTACTTC.

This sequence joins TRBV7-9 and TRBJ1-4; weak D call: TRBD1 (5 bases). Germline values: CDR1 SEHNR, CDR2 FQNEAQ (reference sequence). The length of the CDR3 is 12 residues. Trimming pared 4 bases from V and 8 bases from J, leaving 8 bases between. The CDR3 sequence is CASSSGDEKLFF. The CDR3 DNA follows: TGTGCCAGCAGCTCTGGGGACGAAAAACTGTTTTTT.

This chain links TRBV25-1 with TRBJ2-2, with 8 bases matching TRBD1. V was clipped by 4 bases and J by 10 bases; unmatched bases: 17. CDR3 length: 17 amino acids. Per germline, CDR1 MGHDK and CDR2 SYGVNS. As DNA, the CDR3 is TGTGCCAGCAGTGTTCCACAGGGGGTAGATTCCGGTCCGGAGCTGTTTTTT. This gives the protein CASSVPQGVDSGPELFF. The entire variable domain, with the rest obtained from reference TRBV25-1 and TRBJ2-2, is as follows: EADIYQTPRYLVIGTGKKITLECSQTMGHDKMYWYQQDPGMELHLIHYSYGVNSTEKGDLSSESTVSRIRTEHFPLTLESARPSHTSQYLCASSVPQGVDSGPELFFGEGSRLTVL.

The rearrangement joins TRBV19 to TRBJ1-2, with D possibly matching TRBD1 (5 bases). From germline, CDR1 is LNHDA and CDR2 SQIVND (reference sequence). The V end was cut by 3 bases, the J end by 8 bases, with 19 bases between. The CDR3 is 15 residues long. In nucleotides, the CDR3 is TGTGCCAGTAGTATTGGGGGGGACCGGGTGAGCGGCTACACCTTC. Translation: CASSIGGDRVSGYTF.

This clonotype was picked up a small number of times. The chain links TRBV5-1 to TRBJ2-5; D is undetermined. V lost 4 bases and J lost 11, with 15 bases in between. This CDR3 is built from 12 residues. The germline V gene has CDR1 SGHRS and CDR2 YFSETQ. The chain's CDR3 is CASSVTLNEQYF. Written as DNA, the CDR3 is TGCGCCAGCAGCGTGACTCTCAATGAGCAGTACTTC. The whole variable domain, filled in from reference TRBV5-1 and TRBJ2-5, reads KAGVTQTPRYLIKTRGQQVTLSCSPISGHRSVSWYQQTPGQGLQFLFEYFSETQRNKGNFPGRFSGRQFSNSRSEMNVSTLELGDSALYLCASSVTLNEQYFGPGTRLLVL.

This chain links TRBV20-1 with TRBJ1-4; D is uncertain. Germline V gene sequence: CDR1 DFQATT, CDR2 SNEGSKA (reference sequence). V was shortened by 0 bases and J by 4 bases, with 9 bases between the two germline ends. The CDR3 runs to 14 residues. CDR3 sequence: CSARDRSSNEKLFF. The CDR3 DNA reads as TGCAGTGCTAGAGATAGGAGTAGTAATGAAAAACTGTTTTTT.

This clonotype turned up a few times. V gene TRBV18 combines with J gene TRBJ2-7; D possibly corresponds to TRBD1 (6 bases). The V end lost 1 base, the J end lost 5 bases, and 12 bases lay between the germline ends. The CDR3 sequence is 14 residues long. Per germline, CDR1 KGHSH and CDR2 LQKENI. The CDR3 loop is CASSPQRGCDEQYF. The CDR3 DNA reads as TGTGCCAGCTCACCACAAAGGGGGTGCGACGAGCAGTACTTC.

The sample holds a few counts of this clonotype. This CDR3 reads CASSLGSRGQPQHF. CDR3 sequence (DNA): TGTGCCAGCAGCTTAGGCAGCCGTGGCCAGCCCCAGCATTTT. This chain links TRBV7-2 with TRBJ1-5; no definite D call. The CDR3 has 14 residues. Per the germline V gene, CDR1 is SGHTA and CDR2 is FQGNSA. V lost 1 base and J 7 bases, leaving 11 bases between the germline ends.

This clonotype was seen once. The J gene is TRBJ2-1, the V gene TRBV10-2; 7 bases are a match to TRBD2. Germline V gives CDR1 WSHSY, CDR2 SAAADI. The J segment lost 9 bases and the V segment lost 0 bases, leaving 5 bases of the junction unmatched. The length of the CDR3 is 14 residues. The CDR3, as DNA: TGCGCCAGCAGTGAGTCGGGGAGGGGCTCTGAGCAGTTCTTC. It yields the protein CASSESGRGSEQFF.